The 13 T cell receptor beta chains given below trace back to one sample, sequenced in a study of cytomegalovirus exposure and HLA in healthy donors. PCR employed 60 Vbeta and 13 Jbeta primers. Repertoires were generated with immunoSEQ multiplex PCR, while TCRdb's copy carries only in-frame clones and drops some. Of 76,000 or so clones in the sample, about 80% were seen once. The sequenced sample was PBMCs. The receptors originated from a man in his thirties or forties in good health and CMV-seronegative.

CDR3 sequence: CASSPGQGARETQYF. The CDR3 DNA is TGTGCCAGCAGCCCGGGACAGGGGGCGCGGGAGACCCAGTACTTC. The chain is built from TRBV7-9 and TRBJ2-5, with TRBD1 matching 12 bases. The germline gives CDR1 SEHNR, CDR2 FQNEAQ (reference sequence). The J segment lost 5 bases and the V segment lost 5 bases, leaving 6 bases of the junction unmatched. The CDR3 sequence is 15 residues long.

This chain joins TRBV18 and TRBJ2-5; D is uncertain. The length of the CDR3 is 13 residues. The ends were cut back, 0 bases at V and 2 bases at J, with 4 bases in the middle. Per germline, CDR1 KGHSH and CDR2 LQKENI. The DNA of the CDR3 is TGTGCCAGCTCACCACCCAATCAAGAGACCCAGTACTTC. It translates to CASSPPNQETQYF.

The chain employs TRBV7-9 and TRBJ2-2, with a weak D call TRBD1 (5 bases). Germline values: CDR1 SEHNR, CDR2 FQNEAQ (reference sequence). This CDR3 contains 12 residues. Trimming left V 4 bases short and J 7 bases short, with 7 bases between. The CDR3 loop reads CASSSDSGELFF. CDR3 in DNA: TGTGCCAGCAGCTCCGACAGCGGGGAGCTGTTTTTT.

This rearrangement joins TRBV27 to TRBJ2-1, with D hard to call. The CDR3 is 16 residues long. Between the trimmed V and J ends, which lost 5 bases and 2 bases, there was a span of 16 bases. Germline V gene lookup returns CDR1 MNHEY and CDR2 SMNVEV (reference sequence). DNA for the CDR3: TGTGCCAGCAGTCCAACCTCGATTACGGCCTACAATGAGCAGTTCTTC. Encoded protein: CASSPTSITAYNEQFF.

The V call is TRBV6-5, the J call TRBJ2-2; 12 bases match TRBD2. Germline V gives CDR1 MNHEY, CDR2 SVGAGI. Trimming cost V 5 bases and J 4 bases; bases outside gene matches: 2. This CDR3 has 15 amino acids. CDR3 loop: CASSASGGATGELFF. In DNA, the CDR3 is TGTGCCAGCAGTGCTAGCGGGGGGGCCACCGGGGAGCTGTTTTTT.

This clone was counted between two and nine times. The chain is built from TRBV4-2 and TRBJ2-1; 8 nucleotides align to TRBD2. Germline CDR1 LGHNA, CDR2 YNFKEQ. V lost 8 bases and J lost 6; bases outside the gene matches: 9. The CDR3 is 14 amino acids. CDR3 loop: CASSPPGGGNEQFF. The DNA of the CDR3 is TGTGCCAGCTCGCCTCCCGGGGGGGGCAATGAGCAGTTCTTC.

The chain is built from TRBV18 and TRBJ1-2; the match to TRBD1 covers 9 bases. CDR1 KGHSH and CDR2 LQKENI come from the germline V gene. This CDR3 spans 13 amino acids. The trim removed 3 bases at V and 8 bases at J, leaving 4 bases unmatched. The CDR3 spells CASSPGQGEGYTF. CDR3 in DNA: TGTGCCAGCTCACCGGGACAGGGAGAAGGCTACACCTTC. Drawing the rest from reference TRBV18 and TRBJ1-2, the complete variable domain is NAGVMQNPRHLVRRRGQEARLRCSPMKGHSHVYWYRQLPEEGLKFMVYLQKENIIDESGMPKERFSAEFPKEGPSILRIQQVVRGDSAAYFCASSPGQGEGYTFGSGTRLTVV.

DNA of the CDR3: TGTGCCAGCTCACCAAGGATGTGCGGCGCTTTCTTT. It translates to CASSPRMCGAFF. The chain has TRBV18 and TRBJ1-1, with no clear D. The CDR3 is 12 amino acids. Trimming took off 2 bases at V and 11 bases at J, with 12 bases between the two ends. Germline CDR1 KGHSH, CDR2 LQKENI.

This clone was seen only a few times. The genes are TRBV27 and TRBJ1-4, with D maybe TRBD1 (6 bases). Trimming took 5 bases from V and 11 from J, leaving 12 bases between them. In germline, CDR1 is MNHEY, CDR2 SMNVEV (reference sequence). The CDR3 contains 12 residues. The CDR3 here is CASSLSGGKLFF. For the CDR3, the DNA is TGTGCCAGCAGTCTCTCTGGGGGCAAACTGTTTTTT.

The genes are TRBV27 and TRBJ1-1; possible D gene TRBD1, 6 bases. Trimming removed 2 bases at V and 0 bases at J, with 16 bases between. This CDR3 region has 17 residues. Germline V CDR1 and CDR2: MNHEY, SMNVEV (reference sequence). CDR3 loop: CASSLRAGALMNTEAFF. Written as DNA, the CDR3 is TGTGCCAGCAGTTTAAGGGCAGGGGCGCTCATGAACACTGAAGCTTTCTTT.

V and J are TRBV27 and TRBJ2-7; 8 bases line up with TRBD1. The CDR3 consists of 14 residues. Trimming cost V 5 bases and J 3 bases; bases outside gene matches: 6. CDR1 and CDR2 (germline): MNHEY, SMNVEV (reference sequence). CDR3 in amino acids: CASSALDRDYEQYF. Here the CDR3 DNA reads TGTGCCAGCAGTGCCTTGGACAGGGACTACGAGCAGTACTTC.

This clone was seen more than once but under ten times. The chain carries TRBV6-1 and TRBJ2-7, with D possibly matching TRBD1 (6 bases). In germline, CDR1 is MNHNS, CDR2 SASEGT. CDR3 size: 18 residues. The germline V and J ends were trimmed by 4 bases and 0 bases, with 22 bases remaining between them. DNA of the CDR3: TGTGCCAGCAGTGCCGATGCCCGGGCAGGGGCTTACTCCTACGAGCAGTACTTC. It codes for CASSADARAGAYSYEQYF.

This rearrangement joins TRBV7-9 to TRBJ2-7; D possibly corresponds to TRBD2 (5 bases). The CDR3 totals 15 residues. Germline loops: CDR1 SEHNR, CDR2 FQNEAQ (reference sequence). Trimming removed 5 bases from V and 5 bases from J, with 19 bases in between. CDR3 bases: TGTGCCAGCAGCCCCCAACCCATGGCGGGTAACGAGCAGTACTTC. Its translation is CASSPQPMAGNEQYF.